This TCR beta chain was sequenced for a study of graft-versus-host responses after intestinal transplantation. As for the study in general: Uniformly, recipients were administered anti-thymocyte globulin induction with subsequent tacrolimus and steroids for two to three years. Findings and caveats of the study: Recipient marrow held GvH clones, some first seen in ileum or blood.

Profiling relied on immunoSEQ multiplex PCR, and the TCRdb table lists in-frame clones only, not all of them. Altogether more than 100,000 clones are present, 85% to 95% being singletons, with the ten largest covering around 0.12%. As regards this clone: Its cognate antigen is unknown.

Germline V lookup: CDR1 KGHSH, CDR2 LQKENI. V gave up 3 bases and J gave up 4 bases, with 9 bases separating them. The CDR3 sequence is 13 residues long. Sequencing was performed on unstimulated CD4+ T cells sorted from spleen or lymph node cells, taken before intestinal transplant. The chain carries TRBV18 and TRBJ1-1; D is ambiguous. This receptor was taken from a human donor who received an intestinal transplant. In DNA form, the CDR3 reads TGTGCCAGCTCACCTTTAGTATCCACTGAAGCTTTCTTT. This encodes CASSPLVSTEAFF.